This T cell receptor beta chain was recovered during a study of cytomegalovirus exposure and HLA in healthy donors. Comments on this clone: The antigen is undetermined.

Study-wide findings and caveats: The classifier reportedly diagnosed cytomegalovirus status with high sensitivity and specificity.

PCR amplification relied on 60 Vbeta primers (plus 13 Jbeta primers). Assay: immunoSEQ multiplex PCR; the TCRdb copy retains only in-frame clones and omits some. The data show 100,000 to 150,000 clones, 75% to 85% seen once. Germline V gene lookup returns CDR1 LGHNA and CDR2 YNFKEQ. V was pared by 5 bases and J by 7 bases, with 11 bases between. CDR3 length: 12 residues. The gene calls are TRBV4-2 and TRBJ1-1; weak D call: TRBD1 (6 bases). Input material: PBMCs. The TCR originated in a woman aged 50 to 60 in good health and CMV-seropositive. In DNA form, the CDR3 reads TGTGCCAGCAGCTACGGGACATTTGAAGCTTTCTTT. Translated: CASSYGTFEAFF.